The subject of this entry is one T cell receptor (beta chain). This record comes from a study of PD-L1 blockade in urothelial cancer. Overall study context: Males with bladder-origin urothelial cancer constituted about 85% of the roughly 30 patients. Analyses used blood from 3 weeks (second dose) and 6 weeks after treatment start.

The data were produced by immunoSEQ multiplex PCR, yet TCRdb's version contains in-frame clones alone and is incomplete. The data contain roughly 40,000 clones, 65% to 85% of them singletons. The CDR3 extends over 15 amino acids. Trimming cost V 0 bases and J 6 bases; bases outside gene matches: 5. CDR1 is MNHEY, CDR2 SVGAGI, per germline. The chain is built from TRBV6-5 and TRBJ1-2; 9 nucleotides align to TRBD1. The TCR sequence derives from a man between 60 and 70 years old with urothelial cancer. This specimen was PBMCs, taken around atezolizumab (anti-PD-L1) treatment. The CDR3 sequence: CASSYSRGTGNGYTF. The CDR3 DNA reads as TGTGCCAGCAGTTACTCCCGGGGGACAGGGAATGGCTACACCTTC.